This TCR beta chain is drawn from a study of T cell responses to AZD1222 COVID-19 vaccine. With regard to this clone: The antigen remains undetermined.

Findings and limits, study-wide: Only a handful of AZD1222 recipients were seropositive at baseline. Nearly half of unique spike-specific TCRs reportedly avoided B.1.351 and B.1.1.7 mutated regions. Regions 160-218 and 743-854 held dominance among vaccine-associated CD4 TCRs, which spanned spike.

The CDR3 runs 16 residues. The germline gives CDR1 MGHRA, CDR2 YSYEKL. The V and J ends lost 1 base and 1 base respectively, with 11 bases between them. Clones were read by immunoSEQ multiplex PCR, and TCRdb kept only the in-frame ones, dropping some. The sample holds approximately 130,000 clones; about 89% are singletons and the top ten take around 30%. This specimen was peripheral blood, taken on day 0 of AZD1222 vaccination. The clonotype originates from an adult in good health. The chain has TRBV4-1 and TRBJ2-4; TRBD2 might be the D (5 bases). For the CDR3, the DNA is TGCGCCAGCAGCCAAGCCGAGGGATTGGCCAAAAACATTCAGTACTTC. Its protein is CASSQAEGLAKNIQYF.